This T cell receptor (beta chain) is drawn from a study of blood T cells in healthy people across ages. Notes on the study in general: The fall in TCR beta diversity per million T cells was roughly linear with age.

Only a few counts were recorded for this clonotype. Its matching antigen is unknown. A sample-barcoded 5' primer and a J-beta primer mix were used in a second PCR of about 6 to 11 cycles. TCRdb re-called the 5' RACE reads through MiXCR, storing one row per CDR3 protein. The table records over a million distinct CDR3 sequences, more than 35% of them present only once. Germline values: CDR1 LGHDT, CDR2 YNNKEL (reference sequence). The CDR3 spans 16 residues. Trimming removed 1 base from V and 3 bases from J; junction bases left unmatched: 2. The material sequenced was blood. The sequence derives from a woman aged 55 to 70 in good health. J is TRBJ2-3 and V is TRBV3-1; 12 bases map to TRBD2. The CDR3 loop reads CASSQGLAGVTDTQYF. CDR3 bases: TGTGCCAGCAGCCAAGGACTAGCGGGAGTTACAGATACGCAGTATTTT.